The entry below gives a single TCR beta chain sequence along with its context. Its target is unknown. The data stem from a study of vaccination and CD4 T cells after COVID-19. Overall study: Treatment of control cultures consisted of a CEFX pool, an HIV-1 Nef pool, or no peptide.

The J segment lost 13 bases and the V segment lost 6 bases, leaving 10 bases of the junction unmatched. The CDR3 loop spans 12 amino acids. Indicated treatment: roughly 11-day PBMC culture with coronavirus spike peptide pools or control peptides (ViraFEST assay). Half the medium was replaced with fresh IL-2 medium on days 3 and 7. The Oncomine TCR Beta short-read assay sequenced DNA from cultured CD4+ T cells. A single record per CDR3 protein comes from TCRdb applying MiXCR to the PCR reads. The data hold some 15,000 distinct CDR3 sequences, with 60% to 75% observed a single time. This chain uses TRBV12-3 or TRBV12-4 with TRBJ2-5; 8 nucleotides align to TRBD2. The sequence was obtained from a human donor who had recovered from COVID-19. Input material: CD4+ T cells from blood, cultured in vitro. The CDR3 here is CASSPGLALTYF. CDR3 DNA sequence: TGTGCCAGCAGCCCCGGACTAGCCCTGACGTACTTC.